This T cell receptor (beta chain) was retrieved from a study of blood T cell repertoires in COVID-19 (dated by TCRdb to 2019 to 2021). Turning to the overall study: Collaborator samples came from the United States, Italy and Spain and covered acute and convalescent phases of COVID-19. The samples were drawn from the first 160 participants of the ongoing ImmuneRACE study and from 950 to 1,500 subjects provided by 6 global collaborators. A de-identified subject ID, COVID-19 status, age in years and sex were almost always included in the sample metadata. Where available, HLA class I and class II types were taken from metadata supplied by the sample provider and were not determined by assay-based typing. The prospective study material was composed of cDNA or gDNA derived from T cells, B-cell-depleted T cells, or PBMCs. The repertoires were released in a freely available public database meant as a resource for research on the immune response to SARS-CoV-2. Deeply sampled blood TCRbeta repertoires from subjects exposed to, actively infected with, or recovered from COVID-19 were included in the dataset. The study at large found these results: Clinical and demographic metadata were provided uncurated, with the amount varying by source and participant.

Each collaborating institution followed its own protocols to collect whole blood in K2EDTA tubes. For TCRbeta analysis, collaborators shipped samples in one of three forms: frozen whole blood, isolated PBMCs, or DNA extracted from either of those sample types. V and J are truncated by 2 bases and 6 bases respectively, leaving an intervening sequence of 15 bases. The CDR3 starts with the cysteine, ends with the phenylalanine, and has 16 residues. The sequence is cut down to CDR3 DNA, 48 bases in frame from base 1. CDR1 and CDR2, looked up from the germline V gene, are KGHDR and SFDVKD. The immunoSEQ Assay, a bias-controlled multiplex PCR, was used to amplify TCRbeta CDR3 regions from genomic DNA. On the study's bioinformatics: Nucleated cell counts per sample were estimated from amplification of reference gene primers within the assay. To quantify the absolute abundance of each unique TCRbeta CDR3 rearrangement, sequence reads were collapsed and filtered. For each sample, productive Simpson clonality was calculated as the square root of Simpson's diversity index over productive rearrangements. The immuneACCESS repertoire file appears here via TCRdb, limited to in-frame rearrangements. These files lack a portion of the clones; in checked studies, under half of the deficit traces to unresolved V genes, and the cause of the others is not known. The DNA gave D and trimming, while V, J and clone size come from that table. The sample table lists some 330,000 clones, 88% of them with a count of one. The leading ten clones occupy 4% of the sample.

Points on this clone: No cognate antigen has been identified for it. The record has no base qualities; no much larger clone is one base away.

Input material: peripheral blood. The receptor's source is a woman between 50 and 59 years old with active or convalescent COVID-19. The V gene is TRBV24-1 and the J gene is TRBJ2-2, and possibly TRBD1, on 5 matching bases. DNA sequence: TGTGCCACCAGTGATTCGCAGGGTTTCATACCCGGGGAGCTGTTTTTT. It is translated as CATSDSQGFIPGELFF.